The TCR beta chain described here comes from a study of T cell repertoires in cytomegalovirus infection. TCRdb processed the reads anew with MiXCR; each CDR3 protein has one entry. The sample consists of approximately 500,000 distinct CDR3 sequences, about 11% of them appearing once. This clonotype has at least ten counts. The CDR3 is 10 amino acids. The germline CDR1 and CDR2 sequences are DFQATT and SNEGSKA (reference sequence). Trimming pared 5 bases from V and 8 bases from J, leaving 7 bases between. Sequenced sample: PBMCs. The chain employs TRBV20-1 and TRBJ2-1, with unresolved D. The origin of this receptor is a human donor in good health (CMV status not recorded). Some clones in this sample may be carry-over from other donors' samples. The CDR3 DNA is TGCAGTGCTCGGCTAGATGAGCAGTTCTTC. Its translation: CSARLDEQFF.